The rows below give T cell receptor beta chains drawn from one sample of a study of blood T cell repertoires in COVID-19. Assay: immunoSEQ multiplex PCR; the TCRdb copy retains only in-frame clones and omits some. The data contain approximately 450,000 clones, approximately 92% of them seen just once; the ten biggest clones take up around 1.1%. Material: PBMCs or T cells enriched from blood (not recorded which). These receptors were collected from a man younger than 40 who had recovered from COVID-19. Each CDR3 is given with its conserved first and last residue. Fields, in order: V gene, J gene, D gene, clone size, CDR3 DNA, CDR3 protein. D genes are given only for firm matches. Clone size is shown for a subset of rows, as once, few, many or a class of expanded clone.

TRBV7-9	TRBJ1-5	-	-	TGTGCCAGCAGCTACAGGGACGGGCCCCAGCATTTT	CASSYRDGPQHF
TRBV29-1	TRBJ2-3	TRBD2	-	TGCAGCGTAGTTTACGGAAGCGGGAGGGGGGCAGATACGCAGTATTTT	CSVVYGSGRGADTQYF
TRBV7-8	TRBJ1-5	-	-	TGTGCCAGCAGCTTAGATACATCAGGGAGGAGGCAGCCCCAGCATTTT	CASSLDTSGRRQPQHF
TRBV28	TRBJ2-1	TRBD1	once	TGTGCCAGCAGCCTTACAGGGGGCAACTACAATGAGCAGTTCTTC	CASSLTGGNYNEQFF
TRBV5-1	TRBJ2-7	TRBD2	-	TGCGCCAGCAGCTTGGCGGGCGGGACTAGCGGGAGCAGGTACGAGCAGTACTTC	CASSLAGGTSGSRYEQYF
TRBV5-1	TRBJ2-1	-	-	TGCGCCAGCAGCTTGGGGGACACCTACAATGAGCAGTTCTTC	CASSLGDTYNEQFF
TRBV3-1/TRBV3-2	TRBJ1-6	TRBD1	-	TGTGCCAGCAGCCCAAGGACAGGTTTTTCACCCCTCCACTTT	CASSPRTGFSPLHF
TRBV13	TRBJ2-7	TRBD2	few	TGTGCCAGCAGCTCAACTAGCGGGAAGTACGAGCAGTACTTC	CASSSTSGKYEQYF
TRBV30	TRBJ1-1	-	-	TGTGCCTGGAGTACGGAGATGAACACTGAAGCTTTCTTT	CAWSTEMNTEAFF
TRBV15	TRBJ2-5	TRBD2	-	TGTGCCACCAGCAGAGTAGCGGTAGCGGGCACCCTCCAAGAGACCCAGTACTTC	CATSRVAVAGTLQETQYF
TRBV9	TRBJ2-7	TRBD1	-	TGTGCCAGCAGCGTAAGTAGATCAGGGACAGCTGCGGATAGGCAGTACTTC	CASSVSRSGTAADRQYF
TRBV12-5	TRBJ1-3	TRBD1	-	TGTGCTAGTGGTATAACAGGGGCTGGAAACACCATATATTTT	CASGITGAGNTIYF
TRBV28	TRBJ1-1	-	-	TGTGCCAGCAACAAACGAAGACCTAGTAGGATCGCGAACACTGAAGCTTTCTTT	CASNKRRPSRIANTEAFF
TRBV30	TRBJ1-1	TRBD1	-	TGTGCCTGGAGTCCAGAGGGACAGGCGAACACTGAAGCTTTCTTT	CAWSPEGQANTEAFF
TRBV28	TRBJ1-6	-	-	TGTGCCAGCAGTCTCTCCCAGGGATCTCCGGATTCACCCCTCCACTTT	CASSLSQGSPDSPLHF
TRBV19	TRBJ1-2	-	-	TGTGCCAGTAGTATATCTCTCGATCGGGATGGCTACACCTTC	CASSISLDRDGYTF
TRBV11-2	TRBJ2-2	-	-	TGTGCCAGCAGCTTAGAAGGACTGAACACCGGGGAGCTGTTTTTT	CASSLEGLNTGELFF
TRBV7-9	TRBJ2-7	-	-	TGTGCCAGCAGCTTATTGACTTCCTACGAGCAGTACTTC	CASSLLTSYEQYF
TRBV6-5	TRBJ1-3	-	-	TGTGCCAGCAGCGCCACAGGGATGGGAAACACCATATATTTT	CASSATGMGNTIYF
TRBV12-3/TRBV12-4	TRBJ2-2	-	-	TGTGCCAGCAGCCCTGGACTACCTGGGGAGCTGTTTTTT	CASSPGLPGELFF
TRBV28	TRBJ2-7	-	-	TGTGCCAGCAGACTCAGGGGTTCCTACGAGCAGTACTTC	CASRLRGSYEQYF
TRBV7-5	TRBJ2-7	-	-	TGTGTCAGAAGCGAAGCGGGACAGGTCCTCTCCTACGAGCAGTACTTC	CVRSEAGQVLSYEQYF
TRBV6-5	TRBJ2-7	TRBD1	-	TGTGCCAGCAGGAGTGGGACAGGCTACGAGCAGTACTTC	CASRSGTGYEQYF
TRBV6-4	TRBJ2-1	-	-	TGTGCCAGCAGTGACTCGGAGCTAGCGCCTTACAATGAGCAGTTCTTC	CASSDSELAPYNEQFF
TRBV3-1/TRBV3-2	TRBJ2-1	TRBD2	-	TGTGCCAGCAGCCTCGGGACTAGCCGCTACAATGAGCAGTTCTTC	CASSLGTSRYNEQFF
TRBV5-6	TRBJ2-5	TRBD1	-	TGTGCCAGCAGCTCACTGACAGGGGCTCGAACGTTAGGTCAAGAGACCCAGTACTTC	CASSSLTGARTLGQETQYF
TRBV18	TRBJ2-7	-	-	TGTGCCAGCTCCCTCGGAGAGGACTACGAGCAGTACTTC	CASSLGEDYEQYF
TRBV29-1	TRBJ1-2	TRBD1	-	TGCAGCGTCCGCAGGGGGTATGGCTACACCTTC	CSVRRGYGYTF
TRBV28	TRBJ2-3	-	once	TGTGCCAGCTTGACAGGTCCGAGCACAGATACGCAGTATTTT	CASLTGPSTDTQYF
TRBV7-9	TRBJ2-2	-	-	TGTGCCAGCAGCCCCCGGACAGCTTCTCCGAACACCGGGGAGCTGTTTTTT	CASSPRTASPNTGELFF
TRBV10-2	TRBJ2-1	-	-	TGCGCCAGCAGTAAGGATTTAGCGACCTATTCCTACAATGAGCAGTTCTTC	CASSKDLATYSYNEQFF
TRBV7-2	TRBJ1-5	-	few	TGTGCCAGCAGCGCACATCAGGCCCATAGCAATCAGCCCCAGCATTTT	CASSAHQAHSNQPQHF
TRBV27	TRBJ2-3	TRBD2	-	TGTGCCAGCAGTTTAGGGACTAGCGGGAGGGGAGATACGCAGTATTTT	CASSLGTSGRGDTQYF